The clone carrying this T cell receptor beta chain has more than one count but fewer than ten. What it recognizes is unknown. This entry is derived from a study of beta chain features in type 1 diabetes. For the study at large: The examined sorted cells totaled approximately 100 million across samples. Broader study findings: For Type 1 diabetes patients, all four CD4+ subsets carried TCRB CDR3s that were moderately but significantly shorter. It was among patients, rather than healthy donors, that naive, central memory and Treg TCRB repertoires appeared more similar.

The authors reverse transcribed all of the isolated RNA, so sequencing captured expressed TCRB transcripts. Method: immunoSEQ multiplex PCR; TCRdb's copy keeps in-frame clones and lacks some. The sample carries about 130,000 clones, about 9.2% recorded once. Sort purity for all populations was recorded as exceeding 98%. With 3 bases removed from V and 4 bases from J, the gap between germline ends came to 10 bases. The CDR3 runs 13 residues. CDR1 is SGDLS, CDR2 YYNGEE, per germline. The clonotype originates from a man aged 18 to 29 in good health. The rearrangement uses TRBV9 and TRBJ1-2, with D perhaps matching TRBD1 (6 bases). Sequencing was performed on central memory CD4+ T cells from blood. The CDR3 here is CASSAPDSYGYTF. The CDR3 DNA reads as TGTGCCAGCAGCGCCCCGGACAGCTATGGCTACACCTTC.